The clone carrying this T cell receptor beta chain was counted ten times or more. This entry comes from a study of blood T cells in healthy people across ages. V shed 0 bases and J shed 4 bases, with 5 bases lying between them. This CDR3 region has 13 residues. Germline CDR1 and CDR2: SGHTA and FQGTGA. Using a J-beta primer mix together with a sample-barcoded 5' primer, a second PCR was run for about 6 to 12 cycles. TCRdb reprocessed the 5' RACE reads via MiXCR and lists one record per CDR3 protein. The sample includes 1.4 million to 1.5 million distinct CDR3 sequences, about 43% of them seen just once.

The clonotype comes from a young woman in good health. Specimen: blood. The chain combines TRBV7-3 with TRBJ2-3; D not certain. CDR3 region: CASSLTGPDTQYF. CDR3 nucleotides: TGTGCCAGCAGCTTAACCGGGCCAGATACGCAGTATTTT. Based on the CDR3 plus reference TRBV7-3 and TRBJ2-3, the full variable domain is GAGVSQTPSNKVTEKGKYVELRCDPISGHTALYWYRQSLGQGPEFLIYFQGTGAADDSGLPNDRFFAVRPEGSVSTLKIQRTERGDSAVYLCASSLTGPDTQYFGPGTRLTVL.